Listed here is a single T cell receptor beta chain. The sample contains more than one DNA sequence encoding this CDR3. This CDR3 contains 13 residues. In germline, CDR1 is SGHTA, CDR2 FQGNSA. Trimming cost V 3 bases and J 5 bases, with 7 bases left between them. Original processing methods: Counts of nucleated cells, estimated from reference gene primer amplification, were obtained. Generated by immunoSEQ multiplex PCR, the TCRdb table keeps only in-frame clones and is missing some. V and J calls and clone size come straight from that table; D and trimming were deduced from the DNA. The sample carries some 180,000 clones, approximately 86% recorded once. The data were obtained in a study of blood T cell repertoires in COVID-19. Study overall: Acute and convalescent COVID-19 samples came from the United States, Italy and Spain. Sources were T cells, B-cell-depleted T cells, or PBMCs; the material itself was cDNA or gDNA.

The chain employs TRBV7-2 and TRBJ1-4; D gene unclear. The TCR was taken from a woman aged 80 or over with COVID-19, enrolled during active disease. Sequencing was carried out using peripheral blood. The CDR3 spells CASSLSPNEKLFF. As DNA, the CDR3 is TGTGCCAGCAGCTTGAGCCCGAATGAAAAACTGTTTTTT. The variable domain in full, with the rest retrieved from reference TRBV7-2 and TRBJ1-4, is GAGVSQSPSNKVTEKGKDVELRCDPISGHTALYWYRQSLGQGLEFLIYFQGNSAPDKSGLPSDRFSAERTGGSVSTLTIQRTQQEDSAVYLCASSLSPNEKLFFGSGTQLSVL.